The 24 T cell receptor beta chains reported below all come from one sample, sequenced in a study of blood T cell repertoires in COVID-19. Sequencing used immunoSEQ multiplex PCR; TCRdb keeps in-frame clones, though not all of them. This sample yields roughly 120,000 clones, of which 70% to 90% are seen a single time; approximately 4.4% belongs to the top ten. The source material was peripheral blood. The receptors shown here come from a woman in her fifties or sixties with acute or convalescent COVID-19.

The V call is TRBV19, the J call TRBJ2-7; perhaps TRBD2 as D (5 bases). CDR1 LNHDA and CDR2 SQIVND come from the germline V gene (reference sequence). Deletions cut 5 bases from V and 1 base from J, with 12 bases between. CDR3 length: 14 amino acids. CDR3 sequence: CASSREEESYEQYF. The CDR3 bases are TGTGCCAGTAGTCGTGAGGAGGAGTCCTACGAGCAGTACTTC.

This clone was recorded only once. The genes are TRBV29-1 and TRBJ1-2; 7 bases agree with TRBD1. Per the germline V gene, CDR1 is SQVTM and CDR2 is ANQGSEA. Unmatched junction bases numbered 11, after V lost 7 bases and J lost 9 bases. CDR3 length: 12 amino acids. The CDR3 sequence: CSASGQVESYTF. CDR3 bases: TGCAGCGCTAGCGGACAGGTTGAGAGCTACACCTTC.

V and J are TRBV6-2 or TRBV6-3 and TRBJ1-5; D unclear. From germline, CDR1 is MNHEY and CDR2 SVGEGT. The length of the CDR3 is 14 residues. V was cut by 6 bases and J by 5 bases, with 14 bases left in between. CDR3 in amino acids: CASSRRESHQPQHF. CDR3 nucleotides: TGTGCCAGCAGCCGCCGGGAATCACATCAGCCCCAGCATTTT.

The chain combines TRBV5-6 with TRBJ2-3, with 16 bases matching TRBD2. Germline-derived CDR1 and CDR2 are SGHDT and YYEEEE. V was clipped by 4 bases and J by 2 bases; unmatched bases: 7. This CDR3 spans 18 amino acids. In nucleotides, the CDR3 is TGTGCCAGCAGCCCGCGGGGACTAGCGGGGGGGTTCACAGATACGCAGTATTTT. This encodes CASSPRGLAGGFTDTQYF.

The V gene is TRBV25-1, the J gene TRBJ1-6; D not certain. The germline V gene has CDR1 MGHDK and CDR2 SYGVNS. Trimming took off 3 bases at V and 8 bases at J, with 11 bases between the two ends. The CDR3 loop spans 14 amino acids. CDR3 coding DNA: TGTGCCAGCAGTGAGTACAGCTGGTATTCACCCCTCCACTTT. Residues: CASSEYSWYSPLHF.

This clone was seen just once. V usage is TRBV10-3 and J usage is TRBJ1-2, with D perhaps matching TRBD1 (6 bases). The CDR3 totals 12 residues. Trimming took 6 bases from V and 6 from J, leaving 11 bases between them. From germline, CDR1 is ENHRY and CDR2 SYGVKD. In DNA form, the CDR3 reads TGTGCCATCAGCCAACAGGGAGATGGCTACACCTTC. This gives the protein CAISQQGDGYTF.

V and J are TRBV12-3 or TRBV12-4 and TRBJ2-7; D unresolved. Trimming left V 2 bases short and J 2 bases short, with 7 bases between. The CDR3 has 13 residues. CDR3 in amino acids: CASSLRGAYEQYF. In DNA, the CDR3 is TGTGCCAGCAGTTTACGAGGCGCCTACGAGCAGTACTTC.

CDR3 coding DNA: TGTGCCAGCAGTTCGGGACAGCGACCCCTCAATGAGCAGTTCTTC. This translates into CASSSGQRPLNEQFF. This chain joins TRBV28 and TRBJ2-1; TRBD1 aligns across 7 bases. This CDR3 region has 15 residues. V shed 4 bases, J shed 6 bases, and the junction held 9 bases outside the gene matches. Germline V gene lookup returns CDR1 MDHEN and CDR2 SYDVKM.

The CDR3 nucleotides read TGTGCCAGCAGTTCCCGAGGACAGGGGGGCACCGGGGAGCTGTTTTTT. Translation gives CASSSRGQGGTGELFF. The V and J genes are TRBV27 and TRBJ2-2, with 10 bases aligning to TRBD1. Germline values: CDR1 MNHEY, CDR2 SMNVEV (reference sequence). V was clipped by 4 bases and J by 4 bases; unmatched bases: 6. This CDR3 is 16 amino acids long.

The V and J genes are TRBV5-5 and TRBJ2-3; TRBD1 matches 7 bases. This CDR3 region has 16 residues. With V trimmed by 2 bases and J by 3 bases, 9 bases remained unmatched. CDR1 SGHKS and CDR2 YYEKEE come from the germline V gene (reference sequence). This CDR3 reads CASSFFPGQRTDTQYF. The DNA of the CDR3 is TGTGCCAGCAGCTTCTTTCCGGGACAGAGGACAGATACGCAGTATTTT.

The genes are TRBV4-1 and TRBJ2-2, with TRBD1 matching 9 bases. Germline trimming cut 1 base from V and 5 bases from J; bases unmatched to any gene: 2. The CDR3 consists of 15 residues. Germline-derived CDR1 and CDR2 are MGHRA and YSYEKL. The CDR3 nucleotides read TGCGCCAGCAGCCAAGGGGACAGGGCAACCGGGGAGCTGTTTTTT. It specifies CASSQGDRATGELFF.

The chain couples TRBV4-3 to TRBJ2-7; D may be TRBD1 (6 bases). This CDR3 is 14 amino acids long. Trimming stripped 1 base from V and 0 bases from J, with 7 bases between. CDR1 and CDR2 (germline): LGHNA, YSLEER. The CDR3 DNA sequence: TGCGCCAGCAGCCAAGGCAGGGGCTCCTACGAGCAGTACTTC. Residues: CASSQGRGSYEQYF.

V usage is TRBV28 and J usage is TRBJ1-3; the D is unclear. The germline V and J ends were trimmed by 0 bases and 0 bases, with 12 bases remaining between them. CDR1 MDHEN and CDR2 SYDVKM come from the germline V gene. The CDR3 sequence is 17 residues long. The CDR3 bases are TGTGCCAGCAGTTTATGGGCAGGAGGGTCCTCTGGAAACACCATATATTTT. Encoded protein: CASSLWAGGSSGNTIYF.

This CDR3 is CASINRGLSYEQYF. The CDR3 nucleotides are TGTGCCAGCATCAACAGGGGGCTCTCGTACGAGCAGTACTTC. The chain recombines TRBV7-2 with TRBJ2-7, with 9 bases fitting TRBD1. The CDR3 loop spans 14 amino acids. Germline V gives CDR1 SGHTA, CDR2 FQGNSA. V was clipped by 7 bases and J by 4 bases; unmatched bases: 8.

The chain couples TRBV5-1 to TRBJ2-7; 9 nucleotides line up with TRBD1. The CDR3 covers 13 residues. The germline gives CDR1 SGHRS, CDR2 YFSETQ. The V and J ends lost 1 base and 5 bases, in that order; junction bases with no gene match: 1. The DNA of the CDR3 is TGCGCCAGCAGCTTGCGACAGGGGGACGAGCAGTACTTC. Protein: CASSLRQGDEQYF.

The V and J genes are TRBV30 and TRBJ1-2, with 8 bases fitting TRBD1. CDR1 and CDR2 (germline): GTSNPN, SVGIG (reference sequence). The CDR3 is 14 amino acids. The chain's CDR3 is CAEGQGGMYYGYTF. The CDR3 nucleotides read TGTGCTGAAGGACAGGGTGGAATGTACTATGGCTACACCTTC.

This clone has a single count. The V call is TRBV7-2, the J call TRBJ2-1; 10 bases map to TRBD1. Germline trimming cut 5 bases from V and 5 bases from J; bases unmatched to any gene: 9. The CDR3 contains 16 residues. Germline assignment: CDR1 SGHTA and CDR2 FQGNSA. CDR3 DNA: TGTGCCAGCAGCCCCTCCCGGGACAGGGGCCACAATGAGCAGTTCTTC. Protein: CASSPSRDRGHNEQFF.

V gene TRBV27 combines with J gene TRBJ2-7; 8 nucleotides agree with TRBD1. The V gene's germline CDR1 is MNHEY and CDR2 SMNVEV (reference sequence). The CDR3 loop spans 13 amino acids. V was clipped by 5 bases and J by 3 bases; unmatched bases: 3. The CDR3 sequence is CASSSTGGYEQYF. The CDR3 DNA sequence: TGTGCCAGCAGTAGCACAGGGGGCTACGAGCAGTACTTC.

The chain uses TRBV28 and TRBJ1-5; the D gene is possibly TRBD1 (6 bases). Germline V gene sequence: CDR1 MDHEN, CDR2 SYDVKM. The CDR3 is made up of 15 amino acids. Trimming removed 3 bases from V and 7 bases from J, with 16 bases in between. CDR3 amino acids: CASSFGGAYRQPQHF. The DNA of the CDR3 is TGTGCCAGCAGTTTTGGGGGGGCGTACAGGCAGCCCCAGCATTTT.

V and J are TRBV28 and TRBJ2-2; D perhaps matches TRBD2 (6 bases). V was cut by 8 bases and J by 6 bases, with 10 bases left in between. The germline V gene encodes CDR1 MDHEN and CDR2 SYDVKM. The CDR3 consists of 12 residues. For the CDR3, the DNA is TGTGCCAGCCGGAGGGGTTCCGGGGAGCTGTTTTTT. This translates into CASRRGSGELFF. The variable domain in full, with the rest retrieved from reference TRBV28 and TRBJ2-2, is DVKVTQSSRYLVKRTGEKVFLECVQDMDHENMFWYRQDPGLGLRLIYFSYDVKMKEKGDIPEGYSVSREKKERFSLILESASTNQTSMYLCASRRGSGELFFGEGSRLTVL.

The gene calls are TRBV7-2 and TRBJ2-3; D is perhaps TRBD2 (6 bases). The CDR3 consists of 14 residues. V was trimmed by 0 bases and J by 5 bases, leaving 9 bases between them. Germline V CDR1 and CDR2: SGHTA, FQGNSA. CDR3 sequence reads: CASSLAGAGDTQYF. The CDR3 bases are TGTGCCAGCAGCTTAGCGGGAGCGGGAGATACGCAGTATTTT.

This chain connects TRBV7-9 to TRBJ2-1; TRBD2 agrees at 8 bases. This CDR3 region has 13 residues. Looked up from germline, CDR1 is SEHNR and CDR2 is FQNEAQ (reference sequence). With 5 bases clipped from V and 6 bases from J, the junction kept 3 bases outside the gene matches. The CDR3 DNA follows: TGTGCCAGCAGCCTGACTAGCGCCAATGAGCAGTTCTTC. Encoded protein: CASSLTSANEQFF.

The chain is built from TRBV2 and TRBJ2-2; TRBD1 aligns across 7 bases. This CDR3 has 14 residues. V lost 6 bases to trimming and J lost 1 base; unmatched junction nucleotides: 2. Germline V gene sequence: CDR1 SNHLY, CDR2 FYNNEI. CDR3 sequence (DNA): TGTGCCAGCAGGGCAGGGGGGAACACCGGGGAGCTGTTTTTT. Translated: CASRAGGNTGELFF.

CDR3 sequence: CASTQTGRNTEAFF. In nucleotides, the CDR3 is TGTGCCAGCACCCAGACAGGGAGGAACACTGAAGCTTTCTTT. The gene calls are TRBV2 and TRBJ1-1; 7 bases are a match to TRBD1. The trim removed 7 bases at V and 1 base at J, leaving 6 bases unmatched. The length of the CDR3 is 14 residues. From germline, CDR1 is SNHLY and CDR2 FYNNEI.